This is a list of T cell receptor beta chains from one sample in a study of human T cells and chemical hapten exposure. TCRdb reanalysed the RACE reads using MiXCR and keeps one entry per CDR3 protein. Seen here are 35,000 to 45,000 distinct CDR3 sequences, approximately 10% observed once, and the top ten hold around 15%. The specimen was whole blood, collected in connection with sensitization to the hapten diphenylcyclopropenone (DPC). The source of these receptors is a woman aged 30 to 39 with alopecia areata. Some clones in this sample may be carry-over from other donors' samples. Each CDR3 is given with its conserved first and last residue. A D gene is named only where the DNA matches it firmly. Clone size appears in some rows only: once, few, many, or a class for an expanded clone.

V,D,J,size,CDR3,DNA
TRBV12-3/TRBV12-4,NA,TRBJ2-3,once,CASSFGGGSLRTDTQYF,TGTGCCAGCAGTTTTGGGGGTGGCAGCTTGCGCACAGATACGCAGTATTTT
TRBV29-1,NA,TRBJ2-6,few,CSVEVVRASGANVLTF,TGCAGCGTTGAAGTCGTCAGGGCCTCTGGGGCCAACGTCCTGACTTTC
TRBV27,TRBD1,TRBJ2-1,few,CASSTRTGGSNEQFF,TGTGCCAGCAGTACCCGGACAGGGGGAAGCAATGAGCAGTTCTTC
TRBV7-2,TRBD2,TRBJ2-3,few,CASSRLAVTDTQYF,TGTGCCAGCAGCCGACTAGCCGTCACAGATACGCAGTATTTT
TRBV20-1,TRBD2,TRBJ2-1,NA,CIIGGLAGLNEQFF,TGCATCATAGGGGGACTAGCGGGGCTGAATGAGCAGTTCTTC
TRBV15,TRBD1,TRBJ1-1,few,CATSRDVQGEAFF,TGTGCCACCAGCAGAGATGTACAGGGGGAAGCTTTCTTT
TRBV6-2/TRBV6-3,NA,TRBJ2-1,NA,CASSYQDSSNSYNEQFF,TGTGCCAGCAGTTACCAGGACTCTTCTAACTCCTACAATGAGCAGTTCTTC
TRBV5-6,TRBD2,TRBJ2-5,many,CASRPGLAAETQYF,TGTGCCAGCAGGCCGGGACTAGCGGCGGAGACCCAGTACTTC
TRBV27,TRBD2,TRBJ2-1,many,CASGGGNEQFF,TGTGCCAGCGGCGGGGGGAATGAGCAGTTCTTC
TRBV12-3/TRBV12-4,NA,TRBJ2-3,NA,CASSPRSVDTQYF,TGTGCCAGCAGTCCCCGCTCCGTGGATACGCAGTATTTT
TRBV20-1,TRBD2,TRBJ2-3,NA,CSARVGTSGGADTQYF,TGCAGTGCTAGAGTAGGGACTAGCGGGGGGGCTGATACGCAGTATTTT
TRBV5-1,TRBD1,TRBJ1-2,NA,CASSSGTGNYGYTF,TGCGCCAGCAGCTCTGGGACAGGGAACTATGGCTACACCTTC
TRBV6-2/TRBV6-3,TRBD1,TRBJ2-1,few,CASRGQGAGNEQFF,TGTGCCAGCAGGGGACAGGGGGCTGGCAATGAGCAGTTCTTC
TRBV27,TRBD2,TRBJ2-1,few,CASSPPAGLVKYNEQFF,TGTGCCAGCAGTCCCCCCGCGGGACTAGTCAAGTACAATGAGCAGTTCTTC
TRBV3-1,TRBD1,TRBJ1-1,many,CASSQADRGNTEAFF,TGTGCCAGCAGCCAAGCGGACAGGGGAAACACTGAAGCTTTCTTT
TRBV12-3/TRBV12-4,NA,TRBJ1-4,medium-sized,CASSSPWGEKLFF,TGTGCCAGCAGCTCCCCATGGGGGGAAAAACTGTTTTTT
TRBV12-3/TRBV12-4,NA,TRBJ2-7,many,CASSLLGQGSSYEQYF,TGTGCCAGCAGTTTATTGGGGCAAGGGAGCTCCTACGAGCAGTACTTC
TRBV3-1,NA,TRBJ2-1,NA,CASSQEVLRRSHNEQFF,TGTGCCAGCAGCCAAGAGGTGCTGAGGAGGTCCCACAATGAGCAGTTCTTC
TRBV7-9,NA,TRBJ2-3,NA,CASSLGHSSTDTQYF,TGTGCCAGCAGCTTGGGGCACTCTAGCACAGATACGCAGTATTTT
TRBV7-6,NA,TRBJ1-6,few,CASSPETYSYNSPLHF,TGTGCCAGCAGCCCAGAGACCTACTCCTATAATTCACCCCTCCACTTT
TRBV20-1,NA,TRBJ2-2,NA,CSARVAETSTGELFF,TGCAGTGCTAGAGTGGCAGAGACTTCAACCGGGGAGCTGTTTTTT
TRBV10-3,TRBD1,TRBJ2-3,many,CAISPTGQGTDTQYF,TGTGCCATCAGCCCCACAGGACAGGGTACAGATACGCAGTATTTT
TRBV6-5,TRBD1,TRBJ2-7,NA,CATKDRGYEQYF,TGTGCCACCAAGGACAGGGGTTACGAGCAGTACTTC
TRBV7-2,NA,TRBJ1-6,many,CASSWERRSPLHF,TGTGCCAGCAGCTGGGAGCGGAGATCACCCCTCCACTTT
TRBV4-3,TRBD1,TRBJ2-4,NA,CASSAGQGAGVAKNIQYF,TGCGCCAGCAGTGCAGGACAGGGGGCAGGTGTGGCCAAAAACATTCAGTACTTC
TRBV18,NA,TRBJ2-4,few,CASSSFASKNIQYF,TGTGCCAGCTCAAGTTTTGCTTCCAAAAACATTCAGTACTTC
TRBV29-1,NA,TRBJ2-7,few,CSVVRGAPYEQYF,TGCAGCGTGGTAAGGGGGGCTCCCTACGAGCAGTACTTC
TRBV30,NA,TRBJ2-3,many,CAWRGLHQGTDTQYF,TGTGCCTGGAGAGGATTACATCAGGGCACAGATACGCAGTATTTT
TRBV6-2/TRBV6-3,TRBD2,TRBJ2-1,medium-sized,CASSWWGTSTDEQFF,TGTGCCAGCAGTTGGTGGGGGACTAGCACCGATGAGCAGTTCTTC
TRBV20-1,NA,TRBJ2-3,few,CSASLRGVVDTQYF,TGCAGTGCTAGTCTGAGGGGGGTGGTAGATACGCAGTATTTT
TRBV11-2,NA,TRBJ2-3,NA,CASSLALRVYTDTQYF,TGTGCCAGCAGCTTAGCCCTCAGGGTTTACACAGATACGCAGTATTTT
TRBV9,TRBD1,TRBJ2-3,few,CASSPSTGADTQYF,TGTGCCAGCAGCCCATCGACAGGGGCAGATACGCAGTATTTT
TRBV4-2,TRBD1,TRBJ1-1,few,CASSKRTGGMNTEAFF,TGTGCCAGCAGCAAGAGGACAGGGGGGATGAACACTGAAGCTTTCTTT
TRBV5-1,NA,TRBJ1-6,NA,CASSLRESSYNSPLHF,TGCGCCAGCAGCTTAAGGGAAAGCTCCTATAATTCACCCCTCCACTTT
TRBV19,NA,TRBJ2-6,NA,CASSIEKSSGANVLTF,TGTGCCAGTAGTATAGAGAAGAGTTCTGGGGCCAACGTCCTGACTTTC
TRBV29-1,NA,TRBJ1-1,NA,CSGRAAGLEAFF,TGCAGCGGCAGGGCTGCGGGTCTAGAAGCTTTCTTT
TRBV7-2,NA,TRBJ1-1,NA,CASSLSGDTEAFF,TGTGCCAGCAGCCTGTCGGGGGACACTGAAGCTTTCTTT
TRBV5-8,NA,TRBJ1-1,few,CASSLMRLNTEAFF,TGTGCCAGCAGCTTGATGAGGCTTAACACTGAAGCTTTCTTT
TRBV4-3,NA,TRBJ2-1,NA,CASSQVGSYNEQFF,TGCGCCAGCAGCCAAGTCGGCAGTTACAATGAGCAGTTCTTC
TRBV4-1,NA,TRBJ2-2,few,CASSQVVSDTGELFF,TGCGCCAGCAGCCAAGTGGTCTCGGACACCGGGGAGCTGTTTTTT
TRBV4-2,NA,TRBJ2-7,NA,CASSQVRGGANEQYF,TGTGCCAGCAGCCAAGTCCGAGGGGGGGCGAATGAGCAGTACTTC